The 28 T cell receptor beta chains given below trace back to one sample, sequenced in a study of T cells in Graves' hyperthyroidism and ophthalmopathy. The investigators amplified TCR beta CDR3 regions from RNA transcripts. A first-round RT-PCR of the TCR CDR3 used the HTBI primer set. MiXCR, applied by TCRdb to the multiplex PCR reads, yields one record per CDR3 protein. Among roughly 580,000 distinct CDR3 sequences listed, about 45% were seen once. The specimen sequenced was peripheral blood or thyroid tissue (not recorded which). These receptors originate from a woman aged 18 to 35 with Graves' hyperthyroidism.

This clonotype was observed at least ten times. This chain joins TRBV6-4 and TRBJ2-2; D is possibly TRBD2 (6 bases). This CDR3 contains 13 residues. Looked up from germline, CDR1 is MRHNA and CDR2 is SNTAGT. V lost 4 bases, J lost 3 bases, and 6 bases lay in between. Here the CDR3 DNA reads TGTGCCAGCAGTGGCGGGGACACCGGGGAGCTGTTTTTT. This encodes CASSGGDTGELFF.

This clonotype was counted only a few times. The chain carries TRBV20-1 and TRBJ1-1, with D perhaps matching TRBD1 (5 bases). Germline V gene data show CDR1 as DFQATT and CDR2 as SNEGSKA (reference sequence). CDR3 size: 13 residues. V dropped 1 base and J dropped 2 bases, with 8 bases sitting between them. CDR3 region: CSARVGLNTEAFF. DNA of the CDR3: TGCAGTGCTAGAGTGGGACTTAACACTGAAGCTTTCTTT.

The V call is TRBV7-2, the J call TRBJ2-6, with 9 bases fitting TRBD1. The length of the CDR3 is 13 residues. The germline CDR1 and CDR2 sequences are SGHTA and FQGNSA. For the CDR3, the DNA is TGTGCTAGGGACAGGGCTGGGGCCAACGTCCTGACTTTC. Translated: CARDRAGANVLTF.

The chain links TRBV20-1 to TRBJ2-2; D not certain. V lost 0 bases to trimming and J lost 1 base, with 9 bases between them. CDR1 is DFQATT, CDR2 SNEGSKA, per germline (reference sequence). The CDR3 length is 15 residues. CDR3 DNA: TGCAGTGCTAGAGATCCCGTACAGAACACCGGGGAGCTGTTTTTT. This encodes CSARDPVQNTGELFF.

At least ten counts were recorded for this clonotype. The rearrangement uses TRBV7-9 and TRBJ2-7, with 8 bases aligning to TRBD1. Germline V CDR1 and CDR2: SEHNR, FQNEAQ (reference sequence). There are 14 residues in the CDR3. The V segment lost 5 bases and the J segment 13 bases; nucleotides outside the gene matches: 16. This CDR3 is CASSGRLQGARVYF. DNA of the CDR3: TGTGCCAGCAGCGGACGGCTTCAGGGGGCCAGGGTTTACTTC.

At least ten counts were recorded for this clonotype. The CDR3 loop reads CASSFSRDGYTF. CDR3 nucleotides: TGTGCCAGCAGCTTTTCCAGGGATGGCTACACCTTC. The rearrangement links TRBV7-9 to TRBJ1-2; D possibly corresponds to TRBD1 (5 bases). Looked up from germline, CDR1 is SEHNR and CDR2 is FQNEAQ (reference sequence). The CDR3 length is 12 residues. V gave up 3 bases and J gave up 6 bases, with 8 bases separating them.

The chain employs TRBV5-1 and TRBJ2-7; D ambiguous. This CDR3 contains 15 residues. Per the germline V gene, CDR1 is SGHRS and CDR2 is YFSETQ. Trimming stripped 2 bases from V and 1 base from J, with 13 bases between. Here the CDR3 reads CASSFSRMGSYEQYF. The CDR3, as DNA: TGCGCCAGCAGCTTTTCTAGGATGGGGTCCTACGAGCAGTACTTC.

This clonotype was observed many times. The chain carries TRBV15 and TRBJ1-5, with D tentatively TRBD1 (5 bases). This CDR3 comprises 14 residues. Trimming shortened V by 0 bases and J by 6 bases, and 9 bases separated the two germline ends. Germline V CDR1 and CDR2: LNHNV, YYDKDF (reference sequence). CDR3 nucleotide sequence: TGTGCCACCAGCAGAGATCCAGGGCCTCAGCCCCAGCATTTT. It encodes CATSRDPGPQPQHF.

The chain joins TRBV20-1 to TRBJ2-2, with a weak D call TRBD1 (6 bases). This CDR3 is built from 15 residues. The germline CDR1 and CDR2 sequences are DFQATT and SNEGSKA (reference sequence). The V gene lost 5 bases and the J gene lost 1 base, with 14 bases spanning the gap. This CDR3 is CSAGNPGQNTGELFF. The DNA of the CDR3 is TGCAGTGCTGGGAACCCGGGACAGAACACCGGGGAGCTGTTTTTT.

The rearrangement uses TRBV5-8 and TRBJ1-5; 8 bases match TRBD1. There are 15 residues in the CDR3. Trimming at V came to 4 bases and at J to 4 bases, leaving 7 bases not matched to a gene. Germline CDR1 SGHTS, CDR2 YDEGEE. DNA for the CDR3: TGTGCCAGCAGCCCCGGGACAGGCACGAATCAGCCCCAGCATTTT. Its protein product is CASSPGTGTNQPQHF.

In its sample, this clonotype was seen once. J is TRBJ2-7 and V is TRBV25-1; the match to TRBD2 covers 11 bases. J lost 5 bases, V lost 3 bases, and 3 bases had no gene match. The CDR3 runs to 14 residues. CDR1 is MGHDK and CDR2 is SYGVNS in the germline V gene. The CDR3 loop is CASSDSGGADEQYF. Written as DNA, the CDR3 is TGTGCCAGCAGTGATAGCGGGGGGGCCGACGAGCAGTACTTC.

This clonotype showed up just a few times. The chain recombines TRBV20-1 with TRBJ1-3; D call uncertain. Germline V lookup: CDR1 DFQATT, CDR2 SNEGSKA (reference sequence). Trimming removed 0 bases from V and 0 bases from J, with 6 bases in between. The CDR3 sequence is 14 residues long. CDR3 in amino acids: CSARDYSSGNTIYF. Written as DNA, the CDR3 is TGCAGTGCTAGAGATTACTCCTCTGGAAACACCATATATTTT.

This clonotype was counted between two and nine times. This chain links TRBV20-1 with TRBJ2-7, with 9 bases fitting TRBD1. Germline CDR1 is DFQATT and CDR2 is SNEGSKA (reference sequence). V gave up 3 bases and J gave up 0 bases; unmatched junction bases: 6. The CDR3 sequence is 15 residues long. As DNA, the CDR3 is TGCAGTGCTAGTTACAGGGGGCTCTACTCCTACGAGCAGTACTTC. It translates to CSASYRGLYSYEQYF.

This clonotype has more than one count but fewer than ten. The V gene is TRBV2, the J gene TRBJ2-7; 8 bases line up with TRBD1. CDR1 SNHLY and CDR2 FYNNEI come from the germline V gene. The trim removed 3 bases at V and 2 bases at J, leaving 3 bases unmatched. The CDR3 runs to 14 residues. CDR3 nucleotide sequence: TGTGCCAGCAGTGAGGGGACAGGACCCTACGAGCAGTACTTC. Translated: CASSEGTGPYEQYF.

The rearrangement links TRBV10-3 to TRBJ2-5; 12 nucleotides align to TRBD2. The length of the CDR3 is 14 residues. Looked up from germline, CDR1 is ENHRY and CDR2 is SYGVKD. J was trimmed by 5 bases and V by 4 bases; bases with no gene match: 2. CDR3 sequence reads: CAISGTSGIETQYF. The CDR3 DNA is TGTGCCATCAGTGGGACTAGCGGGATTGAGACCCAGTACTTC.

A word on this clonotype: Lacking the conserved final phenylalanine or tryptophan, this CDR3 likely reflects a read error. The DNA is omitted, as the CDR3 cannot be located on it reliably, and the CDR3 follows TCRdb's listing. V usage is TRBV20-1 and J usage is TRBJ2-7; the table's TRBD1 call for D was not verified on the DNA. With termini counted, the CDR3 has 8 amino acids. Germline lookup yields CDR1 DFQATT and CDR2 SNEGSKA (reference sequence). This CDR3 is CSASHPGQ.

Written as DNA, the CDR3 is TGTGCCAGCAGCGCGTCAGGGGACCCAAGGGCTGAAGCTTTCTTT. Translating gives CASSASGDPRAEAFF. The gene calls are TRBV9 and TRBJ1-1, with a tentative D call TRBD1 (6 bases). CDR1 and CDR2 (germline): SGDLS, YYNGEE. The CDR3 consists of 15 residues. Trimming removed 3 bases at V and 6 bases at J, with 18 bases between.

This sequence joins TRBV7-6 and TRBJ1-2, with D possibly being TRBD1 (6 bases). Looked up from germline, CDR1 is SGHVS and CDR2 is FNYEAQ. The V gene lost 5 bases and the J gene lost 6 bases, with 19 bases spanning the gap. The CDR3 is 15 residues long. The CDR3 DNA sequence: TGTGCCAGCAGCAGGGGGGGGGGGAACCATCATGGCTACACCTTC. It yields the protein CASSRGGGNHHGYTF.

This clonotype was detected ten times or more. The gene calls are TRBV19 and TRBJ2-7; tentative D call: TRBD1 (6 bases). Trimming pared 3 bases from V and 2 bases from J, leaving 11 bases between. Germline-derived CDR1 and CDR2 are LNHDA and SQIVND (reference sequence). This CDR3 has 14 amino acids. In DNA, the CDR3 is TGTGCCAGTAGTATCGGACAGCTTCCCTACGAGCAGTACTTC. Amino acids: CASSIGQLPYEQYF.

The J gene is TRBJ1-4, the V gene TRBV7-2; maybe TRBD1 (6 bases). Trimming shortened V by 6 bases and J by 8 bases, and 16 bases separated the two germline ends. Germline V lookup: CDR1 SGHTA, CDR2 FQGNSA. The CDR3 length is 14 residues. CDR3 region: CASSLTGRREKLFF. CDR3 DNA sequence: TGTGCCAGCAGTCTTACAGGGCGGAGGGAAAAACTGTTTTTT.

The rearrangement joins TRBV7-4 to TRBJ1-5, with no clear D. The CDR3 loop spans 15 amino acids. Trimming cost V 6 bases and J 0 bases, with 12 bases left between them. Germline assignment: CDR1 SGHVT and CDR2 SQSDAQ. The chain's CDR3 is CASSFRADSNQPQHF. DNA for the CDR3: TGTGCCAGCAGTTTTAGGGCAGATAGCAATCAGCCCCAGCATTTT.

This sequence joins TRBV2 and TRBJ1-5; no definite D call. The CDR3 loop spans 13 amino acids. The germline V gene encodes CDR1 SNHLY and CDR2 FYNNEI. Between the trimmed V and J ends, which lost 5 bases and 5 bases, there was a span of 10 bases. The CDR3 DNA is TGTGCCAGCAGTTACTCGAGGTATCAGCCCCAGCATTTT. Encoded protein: CASSYSRYQPQHF.

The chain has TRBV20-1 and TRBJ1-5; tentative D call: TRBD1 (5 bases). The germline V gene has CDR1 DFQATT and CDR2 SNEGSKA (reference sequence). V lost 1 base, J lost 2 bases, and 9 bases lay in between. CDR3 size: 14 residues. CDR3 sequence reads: CSARGGRGNQPQHF. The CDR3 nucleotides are TGCAGTGCTAGAGGGGGCAGAGGCAATCAGCCCCAGCATTTT.

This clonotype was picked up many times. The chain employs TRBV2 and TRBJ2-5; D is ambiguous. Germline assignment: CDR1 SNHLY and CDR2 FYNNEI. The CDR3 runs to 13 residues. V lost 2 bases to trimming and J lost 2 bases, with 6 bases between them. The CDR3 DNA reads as TGTGCCAGCAGTGAACCCCATCAAGAGACCCAGTACTTC. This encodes CASSEPHQETQYF. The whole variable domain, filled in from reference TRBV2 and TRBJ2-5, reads EPEVTQTPSHQVTQMGQEVILRCVPISNHLYFYWYRQILGQKVEFLVSFYNNEISEKSEIFDDQFSVERPDGSNFTLKIRSTKLEDSAMYFCASSEPHQETQYFGPGTRLLVL.

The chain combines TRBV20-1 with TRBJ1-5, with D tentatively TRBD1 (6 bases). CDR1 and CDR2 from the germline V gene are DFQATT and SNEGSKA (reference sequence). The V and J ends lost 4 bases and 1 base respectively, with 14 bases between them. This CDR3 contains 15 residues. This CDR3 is CSATPTTGSNQPQHF. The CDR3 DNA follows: TGCAGTGCTACCCCAACGACAGGAAGCAATCAGCCCCAGCATTTT.

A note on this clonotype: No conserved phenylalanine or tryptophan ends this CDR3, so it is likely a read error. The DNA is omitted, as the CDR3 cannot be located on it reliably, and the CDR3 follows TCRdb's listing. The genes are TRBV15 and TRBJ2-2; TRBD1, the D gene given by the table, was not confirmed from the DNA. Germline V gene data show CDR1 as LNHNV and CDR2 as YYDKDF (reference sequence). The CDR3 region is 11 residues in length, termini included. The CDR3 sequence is CATSRGGTGGA.

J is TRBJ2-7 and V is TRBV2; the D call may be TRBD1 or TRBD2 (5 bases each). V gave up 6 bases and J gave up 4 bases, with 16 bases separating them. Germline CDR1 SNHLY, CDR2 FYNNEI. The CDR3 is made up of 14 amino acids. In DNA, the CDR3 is TGTGCCAGCAGGGGTCCCAGAGGGGTGTACGAGCAGTACTTC. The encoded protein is CASRGPRGVYEQYF.

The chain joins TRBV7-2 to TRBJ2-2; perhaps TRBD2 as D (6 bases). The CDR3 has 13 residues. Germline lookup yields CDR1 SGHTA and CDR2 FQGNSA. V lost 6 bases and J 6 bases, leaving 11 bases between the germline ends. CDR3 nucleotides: TGTGCCAGCAGTTCGGGGGAGGCCGGGGAGCTGTTTTTT. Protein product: CASSSGEAGELFF.